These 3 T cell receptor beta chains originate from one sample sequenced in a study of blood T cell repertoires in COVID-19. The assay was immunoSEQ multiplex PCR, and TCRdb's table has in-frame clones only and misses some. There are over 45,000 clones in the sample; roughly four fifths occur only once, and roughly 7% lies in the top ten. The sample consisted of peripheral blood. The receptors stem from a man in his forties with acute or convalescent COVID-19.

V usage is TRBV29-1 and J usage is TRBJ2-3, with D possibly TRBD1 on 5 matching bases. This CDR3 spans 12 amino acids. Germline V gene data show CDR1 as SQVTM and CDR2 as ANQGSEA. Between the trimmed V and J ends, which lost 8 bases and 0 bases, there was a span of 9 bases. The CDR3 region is CSSRGSTDTQYF. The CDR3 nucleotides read TGCAGCTCAAGGGGAAGCACAGATACGCAGTATTTT.

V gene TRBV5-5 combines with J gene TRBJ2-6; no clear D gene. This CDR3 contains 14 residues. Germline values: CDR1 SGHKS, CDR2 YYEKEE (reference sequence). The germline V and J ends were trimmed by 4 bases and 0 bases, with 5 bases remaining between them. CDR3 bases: TGTGCCAGCAGCATATACTCTGGGGCCAACGTCCTGACTTTC. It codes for CASSIYSGANVLTF. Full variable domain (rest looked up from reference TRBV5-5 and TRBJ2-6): DAGVTQSPTHLIKTRGQQVTLRCSPISGHKSVSWYQQVLGQGPQFIFQYYEKEERGRGNFPDRFSARQFPNYSSELNVNALLLGDSALYLCASSIYSGANVLTFGAGSRLTVL.

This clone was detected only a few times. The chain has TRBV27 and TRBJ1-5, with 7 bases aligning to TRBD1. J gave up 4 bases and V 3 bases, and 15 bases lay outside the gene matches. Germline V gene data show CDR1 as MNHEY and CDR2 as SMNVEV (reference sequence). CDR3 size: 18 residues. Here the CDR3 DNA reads TGTGCCAGCAGTTTGCCTAAACCCCCCCGACAGGGAAATCAGCCCCAGCATTTT. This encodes CASSLPKPPRQGNQPQHF.